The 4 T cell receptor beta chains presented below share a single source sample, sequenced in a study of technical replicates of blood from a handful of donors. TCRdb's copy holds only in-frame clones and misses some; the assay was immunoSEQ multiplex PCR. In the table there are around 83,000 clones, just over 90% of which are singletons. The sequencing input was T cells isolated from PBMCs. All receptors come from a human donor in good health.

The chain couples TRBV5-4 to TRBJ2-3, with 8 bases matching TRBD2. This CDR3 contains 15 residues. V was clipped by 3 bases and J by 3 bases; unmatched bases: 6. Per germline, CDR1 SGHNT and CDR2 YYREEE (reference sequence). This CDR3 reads CASSSAGGSTDTQYF. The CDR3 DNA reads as TGTGCCAGCAGCTCCGCGGGAGGATCGACAGATACGCAGTATTTT.

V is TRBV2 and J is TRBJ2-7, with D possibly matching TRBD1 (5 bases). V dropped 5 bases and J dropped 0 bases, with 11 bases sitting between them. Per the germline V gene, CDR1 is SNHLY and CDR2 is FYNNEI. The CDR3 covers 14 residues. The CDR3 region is CASSFRQNSYEQYF. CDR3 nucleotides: TGTGCCAGCAGTTTTAGACAGAACTCCTACGAGCAGTACTTC.

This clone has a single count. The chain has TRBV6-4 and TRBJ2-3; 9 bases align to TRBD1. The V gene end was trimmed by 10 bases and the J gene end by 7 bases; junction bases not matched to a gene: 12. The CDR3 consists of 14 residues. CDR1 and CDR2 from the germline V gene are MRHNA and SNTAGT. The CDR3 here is CATRPGQGTNTQYF. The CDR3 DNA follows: TGTGCCACCCGACCGGGACAGGGTACGAATACGCAGTATTTT.

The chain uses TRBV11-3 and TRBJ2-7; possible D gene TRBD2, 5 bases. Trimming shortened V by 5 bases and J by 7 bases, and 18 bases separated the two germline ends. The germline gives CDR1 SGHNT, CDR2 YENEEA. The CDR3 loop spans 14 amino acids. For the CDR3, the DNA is TGTGCCAGCAGCCCGCCGGAGGTGATGAGGGAGCAGTACTTC. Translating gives CASSPPEVMREQYF.